This entry features one T cell receptor beta chain sequence. Participants spanned ages about 18 to 100 years and resided in over 20 US areas. Donors in Cohort 3 who had recovered were those with two negative PCRs, healthcare professional clearance, or resolution of their symptoms. This record comes from a study of blood T cell repertoires in COVID-19. Germline assignment: CDR1 SGDLS and CDR2 YYNGEE. V was clipped by 4 bases and J by 4 bases, with 11 bases between them. The CDR3 totals 13 residues. The method was immunoSEQ multiplex PCR; TCRdb's version includes in-frame clones alone and lacks a portion of them. The sample includes about 330,000 clones, approximately 89% of them seen just once.

This rearrangement joins TRBV9 to TRBJ1-1; D is undetermined. The sequence came from a young woman who had recovered from COVID-19. The sequencing sample was made of PBMCs or T cells enriched from blood (not recorded which). This CDR3 reads CASSSTRGTEAFF. The CDR3 DNA sequence: TGTGCCAGCAGCTCTACCCGGGGCACTGAAGCTTTCTTT.